These T cell receptor beta chains were read from a single sample in a study of neurological immune-mediated disorders. TCRdb processed the 5' RACE reads anew with MiXCR; each CDR3 protein has one entry. The table includes 65,000 to 70,000 distinct CDR3 sequences, approximately 3.7% detected once. The source material was PBMCs. Receptors originate from a man between 45 and 60 years old with multiple sclerosis. Both conserved end residues are part of each CDR3. The D gene is left open where the match is weak. The listing skips clone size in some rows; elsewhere it reads once, few, many or a size class.

J	length	V	D	size	DNA	CDR3
TRBJ2-2	15	TRBV9	.	many	TGTGCCAGCAGCCCCACTGGAGTGGTAACCGGGGAGCTGTTTTTT	CASSPTGVVTGELFF
TRBJ1-3	13	TRBV20-1	.	many	TGCAGTGCTAGCGTCGGGGGGGGAAACACCATATATTTT	CSASVGGGNTIYF
TRBJ1-5	13	TRBV30	.	many	TGTGCCTGGAGTCTCGGAGGGAATCAGCCCCAGCATTTT	CAWSLGGNQPQHF
TRBJ1-6	16	TRBV7-2	TRBD1	few	TGTGCCAGCAGCCCAAAACAGGGGTCCTATAATTCACCCCTCCACTTT	CASSPKQGSYNSPLHF
TRBJ1-5	13	TRBV12-3/TRBV12-4	TRBD1	many	TGTGCCAGCAGTTTAGGACAGGGGCAGCCCCAGCATTTT	CASSLGQGQPQHF
TRBJ2-1	12	TRBV18	.	many	TGTGCCAGCTCCGCGTCCTACAATGAGCAGTTCTTC	CASSASYNEQFF
TRBJ2-5	15	TRBV5-1	TRBD1	many	TGCGCCAGCAGCTCTGGACAGGGCGGTTGGGAGACCCAGTACTTC	CASSSGQGGWETQYF
TRBJ2-3	12	TRBV6-6	.	few	TGTGCCAGCAGTTTTACGTCGGATACGCAGTATTTT	CASSFTSDTQYF
TRBJ1-5	13	TRBV7-6	.	many	TGTGCCAACCCGGTAATAAGCAATCAGCCCCAGCATTTT	CANPVISNQPQHF
TRBJ1-6	16	TRBV20-1	TRBD1	.	TGCAGTGCTAGAAAGGACCGGGACAGCCATAATTCACCCCTCCACTTT	CSARKDRDSHNSPLHF
TRBJ1-5	13	TRBV20-1	.	many	TGCAGTGCTAGGCCGGGAGATAATCAGCCCCAGCATTTT	CSARPGDNQPQHF
TRBJ2-2	14	TRBV7-2	.	many	TGTGCCAGCAGCCCGGGACCTAACACCGGGGAGCTGTTTTTT	CASSPGPNTGELFF
TRBJ1-1	15	TRBV3-1	.	many	TGTGCCAGCAGCCAAGGCAACAGGATGAACACTGAAGCTTTCTTT	CASSQGNRMNTEAFF
TRBJ1-2	15	TRBV27	.	many	TGTGCCAGCAGTTTATCTCTGGACCGACCCTATGGCTACACCTTC	CASSLSLDRPYGYTF
TRBJ1-1	15	TRBV20-1	.	many	TGCAGTGCTAGAGTAATCGGCGGGACGAACACTGAAGCTTTCTTT	CSARVIGGTNTEAFF
TRBJ2-5	15	TRBV12-3/TRBV12-4	TRBD1	.	TGTGCCAGCACCAACGGGGTGACAGGGGGTGAGACCCAGTACTTC	CASTNGVTGGETQYF
TRBJ2-3	14	TRBV3-1	.	few	TGTGCCAGCAGCCAAAAAGAAAGAAGGGGGGCAGGGGTTTTT	CASSQKERRGAGVF
TRBJ1-4	17	TRBV29-1	.	many	TGCAGCGTCCAGGGAATTCAGGGATTGACAACTAATGAAAAACTGTTTTTT	CSVQGIQGLTTNEKLFF
TRBJ1-6	16	TRBV5-6	.	.	TGTGCCAGCAGCTTGGCTTCTGGCTTACCGGATTCACCCCTCCACTTT	CASSLASGLPDSPLHF
TRBJ1-1	13	TRBV19	.	many	TGTGCCAGTAGTATCGGGCTGGGCACTGAAGCTTTCTTT	CASSIGLGTEAFF
TRBJ1-6	16	TRBV20-1	.	few	TGCAGTGCTCGTAGGGCAGGGATAAACTATAATTCACCCCTCAACTTT	CSARRAGINYNSPLNF
TRBJ1-4	15	TRBV5-1	.	many	TGCGCCAGCACCTCGAACCCGGGAATTAATGAAAAACTGTTTTTT	CASTSNPGINEKLFF
TRBJ1-5	13	TRBV4-1	.	many	TGCGCCAGCAGCGGGGCCGGGGTACAGCCCCAGCATTTT	CASSGAGVQPQHF
TRBJ2-5	12	TRBV3-1	TRBD1	many	TGTGCCAGCAGCCTCAGGGGGGAGACCCAGTACTTC	CASSLRGETQYF
TRBJ1-5	14	TRBV6-5	.	many	TGTGCCAGCAGTTACTCGCCTCGAAATCAGCCCCAGCATTTT	CASSYSPRNQPQHF
TRBJ1-4	13	TRBV6-5	.	many	TGTGCCAGCAGTTACTCCCCCGGGGAAAAACTGTTTTTT	CASSYSPGEKLFF
TRBJ2-7	14	TRBV5-1	TRBD1	many	TGCGCCAGCAGCTTGGCACAGGGGGCTTACGAGCAGTACTTC	CASSLAQGAYEQYF
TRBJ2-5	13	TRBV20-1	.	.	TGCAGTGTGGAGGGGGGGCGGTTGGAGACCCAGTACTTC	CSVEGGRLETQYF
TRBJ1-2	13	TRBV29-1	.	many	TGCAGCGTTGAGGGACATCGATCGAATGGCTACACCTTC	CSVEGHRSNGYTF